This is a list of T cell receptor beta chains from one sample in a study of identical twins. MiXCR, run by TCRdb on the 5' RACE reads, gives a single entry per CDR3 protein. Among some 760,000 distinct CDR3 sequences listed, 18% were seen once. These same records also appear under a second study, on T cells expressing NK-cell markers.

Sequences were obtained from PBMCs. The source is a woman between 18 and 29 years old in good health. Each CDR3 is given with its conserved first and last residue. D genes are given only for firm matches. Size tells how often a clone was seen (once, few, many) or the class of an expanded clone, and some rows leave it out.

clone_size	d_call	j_call	v_call	cdr3_aa	cdr3_nt
-	-	TRBJ2-7	TRBV20-1	CSTMVQSGQYF	TGCAGTACTATGGTCCAGAGCGGCCAGTACTTC
-	TRBD2	TRBJ2-1	TRBV11-1	CASSTRAPREEFF	TGTGCCAGCAGCACGCGGGCCCCCCGGGAGGAGTTCTTC
-	-	TRBJ2-1	TRBV10-2	CAAASKYAGARLDEQFF	TGCGCCGCTGCCTCGAAATACGCTGGTGCGAGATTGGATGAGCAGTTCTTC
-	-	TRBJ2-3	TRBV9	CASSVGYGDTQYF	TGTGCCAGCAGCGTAGGTTACGGAGATACGCAGTATTTT
few	-	TRBJ1-6	TRBV10-3	CAISARDGPSPLHF	TGTGCCATCAGTGCCCGGGACGGACCTTCACCCCTCCACTTT
-	-	TRBJ1-1	TRBV9	CASSVAGSHMNTEAFF	TGTGCCAGCAGCGTAGCGGGCAGCCACATGAACACTGAAGCTTTCTTT
-	-	TRBJ2-1	TRBV13	CASVGRTYNEQFF	TGTGCCAGCGTGGGAAGAACTTACAATGAGCAGTTCTTC
few	TRBD1	TRBJ2-1	TRBV27	CASSLGTEAYNEQFF	TGTGCCAGCAGTTTAGGGACAGAGGCCTACAATGAGCAGTTCTTC
few	-	TRBJ2-7	TRBV20-1	CSATGGSRASSYEQYF	TGCAGTGCTACAGGGGGGTCGAGGGCAAGCTCCTACGAGCAGTACTTC
few	-	TRBJ2-1	TRBV3-1	CASSQERSSMISNEQFF	TGTGCCAGCAGCCAAGAAAGGTCCTCAATGATATCCAATGAGCAGTTCTTC
-	-	TRBJ1-1	TRBV7-6	CASSTVDGMNTEAFF	TGTGCCAGCAGCACCGTGGACGGCATGAACACTGAAGCTTTCTTT
few	TRBD1	TRBJ1-1	TRBV10-3	CAISENRGRTEAFF	TGTGCCATCAGTGAGAACAGGGGCCGCACTGAAGCTTTCTTT
-	-	TRBJ1-6	TRBV6-1	CASSEEAQWTNSPLHF	TGTGCCAGCAGTGAAGAGGCCCAGTGGACTAATTCACCCCTCCACTTT
few	-	TRBJ2-3	TRBV24-1	CATSAPGDVSDTQYF	TGTGCCACCAGCGCACCAGGGGACGTATCAGATACGCAGTATTTT
-	-	TRBJ2-7	TRBV6-1	CASRTLDLHKQYF	TGTGCCAGCAGAACCCTCGACTTGCATAAGCAGTACTTC
-	TRBD2	TRBJ2-1	TRBV9	CASSVDRRVAGPSEQFF	TGTGCCAGCAGCGTAGACCGGAGGGTAGCGGGGCCCAGTGAGCAGTTCTTC
-	-	TRBJ1-1	TRBV7-9	CASSLKGPTEAFF	TGTGCCAGCAGCTTAAAGGGTCCCACTGAAGCTTTCTTT
-	-	TRBJ2-1	TRBV10-3	CAASRDASNEQFF	TGTGCCGCATCCCGGGACGCCAGCAATGAGCAGTTCTTC
many	-	TRBJ2-7	TRBV12-3/TRBV12-4	CASRPTNSYEQYF	TGTGCCAGCAGACCTACTAACAGCTACGAGCAGTACTTC
few	-	TRBJ2-2	TRBV10-1	CASSWTVTGELFF	TGCGCCAGCAGTTGGACCGTAACCGGGGAGCTGTTTTTT
few	-	TRBJ2-7	TRBV9	CASSVESYEQYF	TGTGCCAGCAGCGTAGAGTCCTACGAGCAGTACTTC
many	-	TRBJ2-1	TRBV5-1	CASSLYYNEQFF	TGTGCCAGCAGCTTGTACTACAATGAGCAGTTCTTC
few	TRBD2	TRBJ2-7	TRBV5-1	CASSLFPSGTSEQYF	TGCGCCAGCAGCTTGTTCCCTAGCGGGACGTCCGAGCAGTACTTC
few	-	TRBJ2-7	TRBV6-4	CASSASWGGSYEQYF	TGTGCCAGCAGTGCATCGTGGGGGGGCAGCTACGAGCAGTACTTC
-	TRBD1	TRBJ1-6	TRBV4-1	CASSQDVPLTGASSYNSPLHF	TGCGCCAGCAGCCAAGATGTCCCGTTGACAGGGGCGAGCTCCTATAATTCACCCCTCCACTTT
-	-	TRBJ2-1	TRBV20-1	CGAQGWDNEQFF	TGCGGGGCGCAGGGGTGGGACAATGAGCAGTTCTTC
-	TRBD2	TRBJ2-7	TRBV7-9	CASSSTSGILYEQYF	TGTGCCAGCAGCTCGACTAGCGGGATTCTCTACGAGCAGTACTTC
many	TRBD2	TRBJ2-1	TRBV14	CASSLAGGPYEQFF	TGTGCCAGCTCACTAGCGGGAGGGCCCTATGAGCAGTTCTTC
few	TRBD1	TRBJ2-3	TRBV20-1	CSAIGQADTQYF	TGCAGTGCAATCGGACAGGCGGATACGCAGTATTTT
once	-	TRBJ2-3	TRBV2	CASSDRLDTQYF	TGTGCCAGTTCCGATCGACTAGATACGCAGTATTTT
few	-	TRBJ2-1	TRBV2	CASGSPPGDEQFF	TGTGCCAGCGGGAGCCCACCGGGGGATGAGCAGTTCTTC
many	-	TRBJ1-1	TRBV12-3/TRBV12-4	CASSQRGDTEAFF	TGTGCCAGCAGTCAACGGGGAGACACTGAAGCTTTCTTT
few	-	TRBJ2-6	TRBV12-3/TRBV12-4	CASTLDAGVGANVLTF	TGTGCCAGCACCCTCGACGCAGGGGTTGGGGCCAACGTCCTGACTTTC
-	-	TRBJ2-7	TRBV6-5	CASSYSQRSYEQYF	TGTGCCAGCAGTTACTCTCAAAGGTCCTACGAGCAGTACTTC
-	-	TRBJ2-3	TRBV12-5	CASGSPYNDREDTQYF	TGTGCTAGTGGTTCCCCATACAACGACCGGGAAGATACGCAGTATTTT
-	-	TRBJ2-1	TRBV5-1	CASSLISPTARYSYNEQFF	TGCGCCAGCAGCTTGATATCGCCTACCGCCCGCTACTCCTACAATGAGCAGTTCTTC
-	-	TRBJ2-7	TRBV5-1	CASSLDMTYEQYF	TGCGCCAGCAGCTTGGACATGACCTACGAGCAGTACTTC
few	-	TRBJ2-1	TRBV20-1	CSASLGARSYNEQFF	TGCAGTGCTAGCTTGGGGGCTCGGTCCTACAATGAGCAGTTCTTC
few	TRBD2	TRBJ2-1	TRBV20-1	CSCMTGGPGEQFF	TGCAGTTGTATGACGGGAGGGCCCGGTGAGCAGTTCTTC
few	TRBD1	TRBJ2-1	TRBV20-1	CSASNRGSEEQFF	TGCAGTGCTAGCAACAGGGGGTCAGAGGAGCAGTTCTTC
few	-	TRBJ2-2	TRBV12-3/TRBV12-4	CATVQGSGTGELFF	TGTGCCACAGTACAGGGATCGGGAACCGGGGAGCTGTTTTTT
-	-	TRBJ2-7	TRBV6-2/TRBV6-3	CASIPRVGSYEQYF	TGTGCCAGCATTCCGAGGGTCGGGTCCTACGAGCAGTACTTC